This T cell receptor (beta chain) was captured in a study of blood T cell repertoires in COVID-19. On the study more broadly: Material from acute and convalescent COVID-19 was sourced from the United States, Italy and Spain. Sample material is recorded as cDNA or gDNA derived from T cells, B-cell-depleted T cells, or PBMCs.

The cohort comprised adults aged roughly 18 to 100 years residing in around 25 US areas. Symptom resolution, clearance, or two negative PCRs marked donors in Cohort 3 as recovered. The CDR3 runs to 15 residues. Trimming removed 5 bases from V and 6 bases from J, with 16 bases in between. From germline, CDR1 is MNHEY and CDR2 SVGAGI. Assay used: immunoSEQ multiplex PCR; TCRdb lists only in-frame clones, some missing. The sample carries about 160,000 clones, over 70% recorded once. The genes are TRBV6-5 and TRBJ2-2; D is perhaps TRBD1 (6 bases). What was sequenced was PBMCs or T cells enriched from blood (not recorded which). This TCR came from a woman aged 60-75 years who had recovered from COVID-19. CDR3: CASSIRQEWAGELFF. CDR3 bases: TGTGCCAGCAGTATCCGACAGGAATGGGCCGGGGAGCTGTTTTTT.